The rows below give T cell receptor beta chains drawn from one sample of a study of T-cell reconstitution after alpha-beta-depleted transplantation in children. MiXCR, run by TCRdb on the PCR reads, gives a single entry per CDR3 protein. The table includes about 610,000 distinct CDR3 sequences, about 10% detected once. The sample in question was PBMCs from the stem cell graft donor, obtained from the stem cell graft. The receptors come from a human donor who donated a stem cell graft to a child with acute myeloid leukemia. CDR3s include the opening cysteine and the closing phenylalanine or tryptophan. Fields, in order: CDR3 DNA, CDR3 protein, D gene, clone size, J gene, V gene. A D gene is named only where the DNA matches it firmly. Size tells how often a clone was seen (once, few, many) or the class of an expanded clone, and some rows leave it out.

CDR3nt: TGTGCCAGCAGCTCCCGACCGGGCTTTGGTGCTAATGAAAAACTGTTTTTT
CDR3aa: CASSSRPGFGANEKLFF
d_gene: -
abundance: -
j_gene: TRBJ1-4
v_gene: TRBV11-2

CDR3nt: TGCAGTGCTAGAGACGGCAATTCGAACACTGAAGCTTTCTTT
CDR3aa: CSARDGNSNTEAFF
d_gene: -
abundance: few
j_gene: TRBJ1-1
v_gene: TRBV20-1

CDR3nt: TGTGCCAGCTCGCGGGTCAGCACAGATACGCAGTATTTT
CDR3aa: CASSRVSTDTQYF
d_gene: -
abundance: many
j_gene: TRBJ2-3
v_gene: TRBV7-2

CDR3nt: TGCAGTGCTAGCCAGGCTAGCCAAAATGAGCAGTTCTTC
CDR3aa: CSASQASQNEQFF
d_gene: -
abundance: -
j_gene: TRBJ2-1
v_gene: TRBV20-1

CDR3nt: TGTGCCACCAGTGATTGGCGACTAGCGGGCCGTACAGATACGCAGTATTTT
CDR3aa: CATSDWRLAGRTDTQYF
d_gene: TRBD2
abundance: -
j_gene: TRBJ2-3
v_gene: TRBV24-1

CDR3nt: TGTGCCAGCAGCCAAGACGTTGGGGGAAACAATGAGCAGTTCTTC
CDR3aa: CASSQDVGGNNEQFF
d_gene: -
abundance: few
j_gene: TRBJ2-1
v_gene: TRBV14

CDR3nt: TGTGCCAGCTCACCAGAAGGCCTGGGCAACTATGGCTACACCTTC
CDR3aa: CASSPEGLGNYGYTF
d_gene: -
abundance: -
j_gene: TRBJ1-2
v_gene: TRBV18

CDR3nt: TGTGCCAGCAGCTTGGAGGTGGGGTACAATGAGCAGTTCTTC
CDR3aa: CASSLEVGYNEQFF
d_gene: -
abundance: -
j_gene: TRBJ2-1
v_gene: TRBV7-9

CDR3nt: TGTGCCACCAGTGATTTGCGGGAGTTGGGACACAATGAGCAGTTCTTC
CDR3aa: CATSDLRELGHNEQFF
d_gene: -
abundance: -
j_gene: TRBJ2-1
v_gene: TRBV24-1

CDR3nt: TGTGCCAGCAGCCAGCTAGCGGGAGGGCCACACGAGCAGTACTTC
CDR3aa: CASSQLAGGPHEQYF
d_gene: TRBD2
abundance: few
j_gene: TRBJ2-7
v_gene: TRBV7-2

CDR3nt: TGCAGTGCTACAATGCCTGAGCGGTCTAACACAGATACGCAGTATTTT
CDR3aa: CSATMPERSNTDTQYF
d_gene: -
abundance: -
j_gene: TRBJ2-3
v_gene: TRBV20-1

CDR3nt: TGTGCCAGCAGCTACCTCCAGGGATCCTACGAGCAGTACTTC
CDR3aa: CASSYLQGSYEQYF
d_gene: -
abundance: few
j_gene: TRBJ2-7
v_gene: TRBV6-2/TRBV6-3

CDR3nt: TGTGCCAGCAGCCAACTTGGGAGGTCAGGCGGGATTGAGCAGTTCTTC
CDR3aa: CASSQLGRSGGIEQFF
d_gene: -
abundance: -
j_gene: TRBJ2-1
v_gene: TRBV6-2/TRBV6-3

CDR3nt: TGTGCCAGCAGCTTAGCGTTTTTGTTCAGGGGCAATCAGCCCCAGCATTTT
CDR3aa: CASSLAFLFRGNQPQHF
d_gene: -
abundance: many
j_gene: TRBJ1-5
v_gene: TRBV7-8

CDR3nt: TGCAGTGCTAGAGATGACAGGGGGAACAATCAGCCCCAGCATTTT
CDR3aa: CSARDDRGNNQPQHF
d_gene: TRBD1
abundance: once
j_gene: TRBJ1-5
v_gene: TRBV20-1

CDR3nt: TGCGCCAGCAGCTTAAGCAGCGGGAGGGCCCTTGGAGAAGAGACCCAGTACTTC
CDR3aa: CASSLSSGRALGEETQYF
d_gene: TRBD2
abundance: -
j_gene: TRBJ2-5
v_gene: TRBV5-1

CDR3nt: TGTGCCAGCAGCCAAACGGGGGCGCCTGCCAATCAGCCCCAGCATTTT
CDR3aa: CASSQTGAPANQPQHF
d_gene: -
abundance: once
j_gene: TRBJ1-5
v_gene: TRBV14

CDR3nt: TGTGCCAGCAGTGATGTCCACGAGCAGTACTTC
CDR3aa: CASSDVHEQYF
d_gene: -
abundance: -
j_gene: TRBJ2-7
v_gene: TRBV25-1

CDR3nt: TGTGCCATCCCACTCGCGGAGTCGGGAGTGGATGGGGAGTTCTTC
CDR3aa: CAIPLAESGVDGEFF
d_gene: -
abundance: few
j_gene: TRBJ2-1
v_gene: TRBV7-9

CDR3nt: TGTGCCAGCAGTTGGGGACAGGGGAAGAATGAGCAGTTCTTC
CDR3aa: CASSWGQGKNEQFF
d_gene: TRBD1
abundance: -
j_gene: TRBJ2-1
v_gene: TRBV6-2/TRBV6-3

CDR3nt: TGTGCCAGCAGCCAATTTAGCGCCTACAATGAGCAGTTCTTC
CDR3aa: CASSQFSAYNEQFF
d_gene: -
abundance: few
j_gene: TRBJ2-1
v_gene: TRBV3-1

CDR3nt: TGTGCCAGCAGCTTAGCCTCCCTCGAGCAGTACTTC
CDR3aa: CASSLASLEQYF
d_gene: -
abundance: many
j_gene: TRBJ2-7
v_gene: TRBV7-9

CDR3nt: TGTGCCAGCAGTTTTGAGCTAGACCCGAAAACTGGCTACACCTTC
CDR3aa: CASSFELDPKTGYTF
d_gene: -
abundance: few
j_gene: TRBJ1-2
v_gene: TRBV6-2/TRBV6-3

CDR3nt: TGTGCCAGCTCCCTCCCTGCGTGGCGGGGGAACACTGAAGCTTTCTTT
CDR3aa: CASSLPAWRGNTEAFF
d_gene: -
abundance: few
j_gene: TRBJ1-1
v_gene: TRBV18

CDR3nt: TGTGCCAGCAGATCCCTCACTACTAGCGGAAGCACAGATACGCAGTATTTT
CDR3aa: CASRSLTTSGSTDTQYF
d_gene: TRBD2
abundance: -
j_gene: TRBJ2-3
v_gene: TRBV6-1

CDR3nt: TGTGCCAGCAGTGGACCTCCAGGGGTAAACTACGAGCAGTACTTC
CDR3aa: CASSGPPGVNYEQYF
d_gene: -
abundance: -
j_gene: TRBJ2-7
v_gene: TRBV6-1

CDR3nt: TGTGCCAGCAGTTTATCGGCAGGAGGGAATCAGCCCCAGCATTTT
CDR3aa: CASSLSAGGNQPQHF
d_gene: -
abundance: -
j_gene: TRBJ1-5
v_gene: TRBV28

CDR3nt: TGCGCCAGCAGCATGCTCATTTACAATGAGCAGTTCTTC
CDR3aa: CASSMLIYNEQFF
d_gene: -
abundance: -
j_gene: TRBJ2-1
v_gene: TRBV5-1

CDR3nt: TGTGCCAGCAGAGGACAGGGGTCGAGCTCCTACAATGAGCAGTTCTTC
CDR3aa: CASRGQGSSSYNEQFF
d_gene: TRBD1
abundance: many
j_gene: TRBJ2-1
v_gene: TRBV6-5

CDR3nt: TGTGCCAGCAGCGTCTCGGTCTTGACTAGCGGGCCGGGCGAGCAGTTCTTC
CDR3aa: CASSVSVLTSGPGEQFF
d_gene: TRBD2
abundance: many
j_gene: TRBJ2-1
v_gene: TRBV9

CDR3nt: TGTGCCAGCTCACCACGAGGTGGGGGAACCCCTAGTAATGAGCAGTTCTTC
CDR3aa: CASSPRGGGTPSNEQFF
d_gene: -
abundance: -
j_gene: TRBJ2-1
v_gene: TRBV18

CDR3nt: TGTGCCAGCAGCTTAGGCCCCAGCGGGGGGGCTGATGGCTACACCTTC
CDR3aa: CASSLGPSGGADGYTF
d_gene: -
abundance: few
j_gene: TRBJ1-2
v_gene: TRBV7-9

CDR3nt: TGTGCCAGCAGGGTTCTAGCAGACCCTTACAATGAGCAGTTCTTC
CDR3aa: CASRVLADPYNEQFF
d_gene: -
abundance: few
j_gene: TRBJ2-1
v_gene: TRBV3-1

CDR3nt: TGTGCCTGGAAGGGGAACCTCGAACGGGATAATTCACCCCTCCACTTT
CDR3aa: CAWKGNLERDNSPLHF
d_gene: -
abundance: -
j_gene: TRBJ1-6
v_gene: TRBV30

CDR3nt: TGTGCCAGCAGTGAAGCGGGGACTGCCTTTGGCTACACCTTC
CDR3aa: CASSEAGTAFGYTF
d_gene: -
abundance: once
j_gene: TRBJ1-2
v_gene: TRBV2

CDR3nt: TGTGCCAGCAGTTTGGTGTGGGGGACGGCAGATACGCAGTATTTT
CDR3aa: CASSLVWGTADTQYF
d_gene: -
abundance: -
j_gene: TRBJ2-3
v_gene: TRBV27